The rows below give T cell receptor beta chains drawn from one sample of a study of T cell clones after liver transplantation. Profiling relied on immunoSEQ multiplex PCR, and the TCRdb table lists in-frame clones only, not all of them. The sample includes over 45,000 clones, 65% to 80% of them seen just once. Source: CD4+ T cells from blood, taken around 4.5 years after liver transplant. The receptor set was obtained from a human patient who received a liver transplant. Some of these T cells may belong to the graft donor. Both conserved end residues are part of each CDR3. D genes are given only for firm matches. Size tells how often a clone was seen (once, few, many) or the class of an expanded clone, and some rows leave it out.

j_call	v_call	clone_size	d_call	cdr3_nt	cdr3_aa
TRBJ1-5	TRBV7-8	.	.	TGTGCCAGCAGCACACATGGGGCGGAGGGTCAGCCCCAGCATTTT	CASSTHGAEGQPQHF
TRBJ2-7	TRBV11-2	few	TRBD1	TGTGCCAGCAGTGTGGACAGGGACTACGAGCAGTACTTC	CASSVDRDYEQYF
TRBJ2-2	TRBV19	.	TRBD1	TGTGCCAGTAGTCCAGGGGGTGGCACCGGGGAGCTGTTTTTT	CASSPGGGTGELFF
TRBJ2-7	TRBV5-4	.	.	TGTGCCAGCAGCTTGGAGAACGTCTACGAGCAGTACTTC	CASSLENVYEQYF
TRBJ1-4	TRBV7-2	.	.	TGTGCCAGCAGCTTAGCAGGGGGTGGTGAAAAACTGTTTTTT	CASSLAGGGEKLFF
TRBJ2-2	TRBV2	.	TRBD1	TGTGCCAGCAGGGGACAGGGGGCCGCCGGGGAGCTGTTTTTT	CASRGQGAAGELFF
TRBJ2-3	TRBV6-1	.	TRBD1	TGTGCCAGCATGAACTCGGGACAGGGCACAGATACGCAGTATTTT	CASMNSGQGTDTQYF
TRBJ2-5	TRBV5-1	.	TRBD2	TGCGCCAGCAGCGGACGGACTAGCGGGGGGGAAGAGACCCAGTACTTC	CASSGRTSGGEETQYF
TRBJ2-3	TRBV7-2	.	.	TGTGCCAGCAGCTTCTCAGGGGGCACAGATACGCAGTATTTT	CASSFSGGTDTQYF
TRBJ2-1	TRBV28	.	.	TGTGCCAGCAGTTTATCGGGGTGGAATCACAATGAGCAGTTCTTC	CASSLSGWNHNEQFF
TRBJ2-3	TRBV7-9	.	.	TGTGCCAGCAGCTTAGAGCCGCCGGCCGATACGCAGTATTTT	CASSLEPPADTQYF
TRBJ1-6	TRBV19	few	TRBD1	TGTGCCAGTAGGGCGGACAGGGCTTCACCCCTCCACTTT	CASRADRASPLHF